One T cell receptor (beta chain) is described in this entry. The clone's antigen remains unknown. It has no much larger one-base neighbor in the sample; base qualities were not kept. TCRbeta CDR3 regions were amplified from genomic DNA by means of the immunoSEQ Assay, a bias-controlled multiplex PCR. Concerning the study's data processing: Nucleated cell counts per sample were estimated from amplification of reference gene primers within the assay. To quantify the absolute abundance of each unique TCRbeta CDR3 rearrangement, sequence reads were collapsed and filtered. For each sample, productive Simpson clonality was calculated by taking the square root of Simpson's diversity index across productive rearrangements. In its TCRdb copy, this immuneACCESS table keeps in-frame sequences only and misses some clones. Where compared with another copy, unresolved V genes explain less than half of these, and the others have no known cause. V and J calls and clone size are copied from that table; D and trimming were computed from the DNA. The table for this sample lists about 69,000 clones; around 93% of them were counted only once. The top ten hold approximately 4.8% of the sample.

The collaborating institutions used their own protocols to collect whole blood in K2EDTA tubes. For TCRbeta analysis, collaborator samples were shipped as frozen whole blood, as isolated PBMCs, or as DNA extracted from either sample type. These data originate in a study of blood T cell repertoires in COVID-19 (TCRdb year 2020). Regarding the study in general: Samples covering the acute and convalescent phases of COVID-19 were provided by collaborators in the United States, Italy and Spain. The prospective study material was composed of cDNA or gDNA derived from T cells, B-cell-depleted T cells, or PBMCs. Subjects who had been exposed to COVID-19, were actively infected with it, or had recovered from it provided the deeply sampled blood TCRbeta repertoires that made up the dataset. The repertoires were made available in a free public database intended to serve as a resource for research on the immune response to SARS-CoV-2. The samples were drawn from two sources: the first 160 participants of the ongoing ImmuneRACE study, and 1,000 to 1,500 subjects contributed by 6 global collaborators. The sample metadata nearly always contained a de-identified subject ID, COVID-19 status, age in years and sex. Where HLA class I and class II types were available, the types were taken from metadata supplied by the sample provider, not from assay-based typing.

General findings and caveats noted by the study authors: The amount of clinical and demographic metadata varied by source and participant and was provided uncurated.

V has 3 bases trimmed and J has 4 bases trimmed; junction bases matching no gene number 15. The CDR3 goes from the cysteine to the phenylalanine over 17 residues. Here the CDR3 DNA is all that survives: 51 bases in frame from base 1. Sequences SGHRS (CDR1) and YFSETQ (CDR2) are obtained from the germline V gene. This receptor was obtained from a woman aged 60-75 years with active COVID-19. Sequences were obtained from peripheral blood. The chain is assembled from TRBV5-1 and TRBJ2-7; 8 of the junction bases match TRBD1. The DNA sequence is TGCGCCAGCAGCTCCCCCAGGGGGCGAATAAAAGGATACGAGCAGTACTTC. This is translated as CASSSPRGRIKGYEQYF.